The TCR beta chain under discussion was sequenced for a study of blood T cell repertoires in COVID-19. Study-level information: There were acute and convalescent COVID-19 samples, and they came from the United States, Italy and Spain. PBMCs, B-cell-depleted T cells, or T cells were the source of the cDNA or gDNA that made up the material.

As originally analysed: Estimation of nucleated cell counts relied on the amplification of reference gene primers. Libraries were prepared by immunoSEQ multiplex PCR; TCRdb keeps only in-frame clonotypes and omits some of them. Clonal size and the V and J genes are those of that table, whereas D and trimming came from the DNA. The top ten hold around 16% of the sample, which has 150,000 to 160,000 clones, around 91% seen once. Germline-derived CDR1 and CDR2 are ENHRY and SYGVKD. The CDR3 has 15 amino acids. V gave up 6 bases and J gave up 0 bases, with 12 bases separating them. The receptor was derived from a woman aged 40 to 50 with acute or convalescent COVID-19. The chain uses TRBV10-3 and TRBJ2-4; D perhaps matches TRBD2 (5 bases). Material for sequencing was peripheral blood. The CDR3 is CAIRAEKEAKNIQYF. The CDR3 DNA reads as TGTGCCATCAGAGCGGAAAAAGAAGCCAAAAACATTCAGTACTTC.